A selection of T cell receptor beta chains follows, all from one sample in a study of blood T cell repertoires in COVID-19. The data were produced by immunoSEQ multiplex PCR, yet TCRdb's version contains in-frame clones alone and is incomplete. The sample contains roughly 300,000 clones, roughly 87% of which appear only once. Sample: PBMCs or T cells enriched from blood (not recorded which). All receptors derive from a woman aged 25-40 years who had recovered from COVID-19. Both conserved end residues are part of each CDR3. The order of the fields is D gene, V gene, clone size, J gene, CDR3 protein, CDR3 DNA. A D gene is named only where the DNA matches it firmly. A clone size is listed for some rows: how often the clone was seen (once, few, many), or a class if it is expanded.

>NA|TRBV27|NA|TRBJ1-4
CASSSRGEFPNEKLFF
TGTGCCAGCAGTTCCAGGGGCGAATTTCCCAATGAAAAACTGTTTTTT
>TRBD1|TRBV6-1|once|TRBJ1-2
CASSDQRQGDGYTF
TGTGCCAGCAGTGACCAACGACAGGGTGACGGCTACACCTTC
>TRBD1|TRBV30|NA|TRBJ1-6
CAWSVRIGTGLSPPLHF
TGTGCCTGGAGTGTACGCATCGGGACAGGACTATCACCACCCCTCCACTTT
>NA|TRBV5-1|few|TRBJ2-7
CASSLDVRGSEQYF
TGCGCCAGCAGCTTGGACGTCAGGGGCTCCGAGCAGTACTTC
>NA|TRBV6-5|NA|TRBJ1-3
CASKPTGAGNTIYF
TGTGCCAGCAAGCCGACGGGAGCTGGAAACACCATATATTTT
>TRBD1|TRBV11-2|NA|TRBJ1-1
CASSLTGMRTGDTEAFF
TGTGCCAGCAGCTTAACGGGGATGAGGACAGGGGACACTGAAGCTTTCTTT
>TRBD1|TRBV19|NA|TRBJ1-1
CASSMGGQGIGTEAFF
TGTGCCAGTAGTATGGGAGGACAGGGGATAGGGACTGAAGCTTTCTTT
>NA|TRBV5-1|NA|TRBJ2-3
CASSVEYTDTQYF
TGCGCCAGCAGTGTGGAGTACACAGATACGCAGTATTTT
>NA|TRBV7-2|NA|TRBJ1-2
CASSRDRNLLYGYTF
TGTGCCAGCAGCCGTGACAGGAACCTGCTCTATGGCTACACCTTC
>NA|TRBV7-2|NA|TRBJ2-2
CASSFRNTGELFF
TGTGCCAGCAGCTTTAGGAACACCGGGGAGCTGTTTTTT
>NA|TRBV5-1|NA|TRBJ1-1
CASTLVRGNTEAFF
TGCGCCAGCACCCTGGTTCGGGGGAACACTGAAGCTTTCTTT
>NA|TRBV30|NA|TRBJ1-5
CAWSPGHPYQPQHF
TGTGCCTGGAGTCCAGGACACCCATATCAGCCCCAGCATTTT
>TRBD2|TRBV7-9|NA|TRBJ2-5
CASSKTSGGLQETQYF
TGTGCCAGCAGCAAGACTAGCGGGGGCCTACAAGAGACCCAGTACTTC
>NA|TRBV30|NA|TRBJ1-4
CAWDTGNEKLFF
TGTGCCTGGGATACAGGGAATGAAAAACTGTTTTTT
>NA|TRBV30|NA|TRBJ1-3
CAWSDPVRGNTIYF
TGTGCCTGGAGTGACCCGGTCCGTGGAAACACCATATATTTT
>NA|TRBV25-1|once|TRBJ2-3
CASSLGITDTQYF
TGTGCCAGCAGCCTCGGGATTACAGATACGCAGTATTTT
>NA|TRBV7-9|NA|TRBJ2-5
CASSRTEETQYF
TGTGCCAGCAGCCGGACAGAAGAGACCCAGTACTTC
>NA|TRBV9|NA|TRBJ1-3
CASSVALLGQGIAGNTIYF
TGTGCCAGCAGCGTAGCTCTTTTGGGGCAGGGTATCGCTGGAAACACCATATATTTT
>NA|TRBV25-1|NA|TRBJ1-3
CATTPGSRSGNTIYF
TGTGCTACCACCCCCGGTAGCCGCTCTGGAAACACCATATATTTT
>NA|TRBV27|NA|TRBJ1-5
CASSRGGVGQPQHF
TGTGCCAGCAGCCGGGGGGGGGTAGGACAGCCCCAGCATTTT
>TRBD1|TRBV30|NA|TRBJ1-6
CARRDSPNSPLHF
TGTGCCCGCCGGGACAGCCCTAATTCACCCCTCCACTTT